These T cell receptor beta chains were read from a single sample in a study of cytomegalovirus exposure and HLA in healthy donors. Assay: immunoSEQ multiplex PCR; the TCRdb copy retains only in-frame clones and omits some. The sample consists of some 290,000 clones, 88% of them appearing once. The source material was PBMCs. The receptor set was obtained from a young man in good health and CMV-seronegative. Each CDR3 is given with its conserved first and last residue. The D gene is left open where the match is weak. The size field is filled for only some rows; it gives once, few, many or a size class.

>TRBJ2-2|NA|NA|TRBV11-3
TGTGCCAGCAGCTTAGTATCTGTTGCCGGCGGGGAGCTGTTTTTT
CASSLVSVAGGELFF
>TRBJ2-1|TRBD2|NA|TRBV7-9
TGTGCCAGCAGCTTCGGGACTAGCGGGAGAGTTGAGCAGTTCTTC
CASSFGTSGRVEQFF
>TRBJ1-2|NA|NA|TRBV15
TGTGCCACCAGTATGGACAGATTCTATGGCTACACCTTC
CATSMDRFYGYTF
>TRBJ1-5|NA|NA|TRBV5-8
TGTGCCAGCAGCCACAGGGTAAGGGATCAGCCCCAGCATTTT
CASSHRVRDQPQHF
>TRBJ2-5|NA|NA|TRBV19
TGTGCCAGTACCCTTTTTGACAGTCAAGAGACCCAGTACTTC
CASTLFDSQETQYF
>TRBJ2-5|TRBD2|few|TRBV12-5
TGTGCTAGTGGTTTGGTACGTTGGGAGGGCAGACAAGAGACCCAGTACTTC
CASGLVRWEGRQETQYF
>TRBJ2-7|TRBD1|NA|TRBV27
TGTGCCAGCAGTCCCCGGGACAGCCTCCACGAGCAGTACTTC
CASSPRDSLHEQYF
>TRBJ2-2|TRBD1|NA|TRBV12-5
TGTGCTAGTGCCCCACAGGGGGCGCACGCCGGGGAGCTGTTTTTT
CASAPQGAHAGELFF
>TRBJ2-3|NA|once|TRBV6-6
TGTGCCAGCAGTTACGAGGGTGGCACAGATACGCAGTATTTT
CASSYEGGTDTQYF
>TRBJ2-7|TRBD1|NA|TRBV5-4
TGTGCCAGCAGCCCAGGCCGGACAGGAGTCTACGAGCAGTACTTC
CASSPGRTGVYEQYF
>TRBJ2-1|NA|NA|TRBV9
TGTGCCAGCAGCCCCCATACGAGGACTGAGGCCTCAAACTCCTACAATGAGCAGTTCTTC
CASSPHTRTEASNSYNEQFF
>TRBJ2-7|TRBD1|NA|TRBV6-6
TGTGCCACCTCCGGACAGGGTAACTACGAGCAGTACTTC
CATSGQGNYEQYF
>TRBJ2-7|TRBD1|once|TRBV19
TGTGCCAGTAGTATCACAGGGGGCTCCTACGAGCAGTACTTC
CASSITGGSYEQYF
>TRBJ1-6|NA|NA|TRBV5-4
TGTGCCAGCAGCTTCGGGCTCCGGGGGTCCTATAATTCACCCCTCCACTTT
CASSFGLRGSYNSPLHF
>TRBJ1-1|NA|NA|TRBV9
TGTGCCAGCAGCGTAGGGTACTACACTGAAGCTTTCTTT
CASSVGYYTEAFF
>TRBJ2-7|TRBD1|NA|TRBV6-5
TGTGCCAGCAGACCCGACAGGGGATCCCTCGGGGAGCAGTACTTC
CASRPDRGSLGEQYF
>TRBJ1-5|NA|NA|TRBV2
TGTGCCAGCAGTGAGCTGGGCCGAGGCAATCAGCCCCAGCATTTT
CASSELGRGNQPQHF